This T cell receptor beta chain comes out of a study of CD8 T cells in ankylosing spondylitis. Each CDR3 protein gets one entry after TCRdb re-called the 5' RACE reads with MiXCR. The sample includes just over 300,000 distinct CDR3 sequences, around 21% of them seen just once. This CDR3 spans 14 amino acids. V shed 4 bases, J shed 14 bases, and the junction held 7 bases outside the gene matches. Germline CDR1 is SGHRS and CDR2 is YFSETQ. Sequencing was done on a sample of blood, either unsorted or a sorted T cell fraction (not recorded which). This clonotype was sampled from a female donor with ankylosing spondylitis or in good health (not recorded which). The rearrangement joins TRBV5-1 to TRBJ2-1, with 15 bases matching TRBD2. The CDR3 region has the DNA TGCGCCAGCAGCCCTGGACTAGCGGGAGGGGGGAAGTTCTTC. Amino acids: CASSPGLAGGGKFF. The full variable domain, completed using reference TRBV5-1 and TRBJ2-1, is KAGVTQTPRYLIKTRGQQVTLSCSPISGHRSVSWYQQTPGQGLQFLFEYFSETQRNKGNFPGRFSGRQFSNSRSEMNVSTLELGDSALYLCASSPGLAGGGKFFGPGTRLTVL.